A selection of T cell receptor beta chains follows, all from one sample in a study of shared clonotypes between healthy human individuals. Generated by immunoSEQ multiplex PCR, the TCRdb table keeps only in-frame clones and is missing some. The sample records hundreds of thousands of clones, around 95% being singletons. The sequenced sample consisted of naive CD8+ T cells sorted from blood. The origin of the receptors is a young woman in good health. Both conserved end residues are part of each CDR3. D genes are given only for firm matches. Expanded clones get a size class; other rows say once, few or many, or leave the size out.

TRBJ2-1 . TRBD2 TRBV5-1 CASSLGGTSRDEQFF TGCGCCAGCAGCTTAGGCGGGACTAGTAGGGATGAGCAGTTCTTC
TRBJ2-7 . TRBD2 TRBV6-5 CASSYGTSGNSYEQYF TGTGCCAGCAGTTACGGGACTAGCGGGAACTCCTACGAGCAGTACTTC
TRBJ2-1 . TRBD2 TRBV27 CASSPILAGGPNEQFF TGTGCCAGCAGTCCCATACTAGCGGGAGGGCCTAATGAGCAGTTCTTC
TRBJ2-3 . . TRBV4-1 CASSQDGAEDTQYF TGCGCCAGCAGCCAAGATGGCGCGGAGGATACGCAGTATTTT
TRBJ2-1 . . TRBV5-4 CASSFGWGGDEQFF TGTGCCAGCAGCTTCGGTTGGGGTGGGGATGAGCAGTTCTTC
TRBJ2-3 . . TRBV23-1 CASSHGADTQYF TGCGCCAGCAGTCACGGAGCAGATACGCAGTATTTT
TRBJ2-7 . . TRBV4-1 CASSQERISVSSYEQYF TGCGCCAGCAGCCAAGAGAGGATTAGCGTTAGCTCCTACGAGCAGTACTTC
TRBJ1-2 . . TRBV13 CASSLEFRRLAGYTF TGTGCCAGCAGCTTAGAGTTCAGGCGGCTTGCTGGCTACACCTTC
TRBJ1-2 . . TRBV9 CASSVSPDYGVRGGGYGYTF TGTGCCAGCAGCGTATCCCCCGATTACGGGGTCAGGGGTGGAGGGTATGGCTACACCTTC
TRBJ2-3 . . TRBV18 CASSPRDGSTDTQYF TGTGCCAGCTCCCCCCGGGACGGGAGCACAGATACGCAGTATTTT
TRBJ2-7 . . TRBV5-1 CASSLGGYEQYF TGCGCCAGCAGCTTGGGGGGCTACGAGCAGTACTTC
TRBJ1-5 . . TRBV15 CATSSALTGPNQPQHF TGTGCCACCAGCAGTGCCCTGACAGGACCCAATCAGCCCCAGCATTTT
TRBJ2-5 once TRBD1 TRBV28 CASSFLGQGAETQYF TGTGCCAGCAGTTTCCTGGGACAGGGGGCGGAGACCCAGTACTTC
TRBJ1-3 once TRBD1 TRBV7-2 CASSSSETGRGNTIYF TGTGCCAGCAGCTCGTCCGAGACAGGGCGAGGAAACACCATATATTTT
TRBJ2-7 . . TRBV27 CASSFRGSSYEQYF TGTGCCAGCAGTTTTAGGGGGAGCTCCTACGAGCAGTACTTC
TRBJ2-7 . TRBD2 TRBV4-1 CASSQEASGTDIFYEQYF TGCGCCAGCAGCCAAGAGGCTAGCGGGACTGACATTTTCTACGAGCAGTACTTC
TRBJ1-4 . . TRBV7-9 CASSLASGGPIF TGTGCCAGCAGCTTGGCCTCGGGTGGACCCATTTTT
TRBJ1-1 . . TRBV19 CASSPGPTNTEAFF TGTGCCAGTAGCCCCGGGCCCACAAACACTGAAGCTTTCTTT
TRBJ2-7 once . TRBV5-1 CASSPLDRNGYEQYF TGCGCCAGCAGCCCCTTAGACAGGAATGGCTACGAGCAGTACTTC
TRBJ2-5 . TRBD1 TRBV28 CASSSTLRTGQETQYF TGTGCCAGCAGTTCCACCCTACGGACAGGACAAGAGACCCAGTACTTC
TRBJ1-2 . . TRBV28 CASSLLGTRGGYTF TGTGCCAGCAGCCTCTTGGGGACCCGAGGCGGCTACACCTTC
TRBJ2-7 once . TRBV4-1 CASSHLRDATYEQYF TGCGCCAGCAGCCACCTCCGGGACGCCACCTACGAGCAGTACTTC
TRBJ2-7 once TRBD2 TRBV4-1 CASSQETSGTVGSYEQYF TGCGCCAGCAGCCAAGAGACTAGCGGGACGGTGGGTTCCTACGAGCAGTACTTC
TRBJ2-2 . . TRBV5-1 CASSLVSDMAGELFF TGCGCCAGCAGCTTGGTTTCGGACATGGCCGGGGAGCTGTTTTTT
TRBJ2-2 few . TRBV9 CASSVGNTGELFF TGTGCCAGCAGCGTAGGGAACACCGGGGAGCTGTTTTTT
TRBJ2-1 once . TRBV27 CASSPDRYNEQFF TGTGCCAGCAGTCCCGACAGATACAATGAGCAGTTCTTC
TRBJ1-4 . . TRBV7-9 CASSLGGDDEKLFF TGTGCCAGCAGCTTAGGTGGGGATGATGAAAAACTGTTTTTT
TRBJ1-1 . . TRBV30 CAWIHSEAEAFF TGTGCCTGGATCCACTCCGAAGCTGAAGCTTTCTTT
TRBJ2-5 . TRBD2 TRBV2 CASLRGAGVQETQYF TGTGCCAGCCTCCGTGGAGCGGGAGTGCAAGAGACCCAGTACTTC
TRBJ1-1 . . TRBV5-1 CASSFSGLEAFF TGCGCCAGCAGCTTTTCCGGCCTTGAAGCTTTCTTT
TRBJ2-7 . . TRBV11-2 CASSPRGYEQYF TGTGCCAGCAGCCCCAGGGGCTACGAGCAGTACTTC
TRBJ2-7 . . TRBV2 CASSPEIGTSYEQYF TGTGCCAGCAGTCCAGAGATAGGGACATCCTACGAGCAGTACTTC
TRBJ2-7 . TRBD1 TRBV7-9 CASSFRDSPYEQYF TGTGCCAGCAGCTTTAGGGACAGTCCCTACGAGCAGTACTTC
TRBJ2-7 . . TRBV6-1 CASSEGGQGSLYEQYF TGTGCCAGCAGTGAAGGGGGTCAGGGGAGCCTCTACGAGCAGTACTTC
TRBJ2-7 . . TRBV4-1 CASSPRSNYEQYF TGCGCCAGCAGCCCCCGATCCAACTACGAGCAGTACTTC
TRBJ2-7 . TRBD1 TRBV7-8 CASSLGQGLSYEQYF TGTGCCAGCAGCCTAGGACAGGGTTTATCCTACGAGCAGTACTTC
TRBJ2-7 . TRBD2 TRBV19 CASSSASGRTYEQYF TGTGCCAGTAGTAGCGCTAGCGGGAGAACCTACGAGCAGTACTTC
TRBJ2-1 . TRBD2 TRBV4-1 CASSPSGGLAGEGVYNEQFF TGCGCCAGCAGCCCCTCGGGGGGACTAGCGGGAGAAGGGGTTTACAATGAGCAGTTCTTC
TRBJ2-7 . . TRBV29-1 CSVERERDEQYF TGCAGCGTTGAGAGGGAAAGAGACGAGCAGTACTTC
TRBJ2-5 once . TRBV4-1 CASSRIALGPQYF TGCGCCAGCAGCCGGATCGCCTTGGGACCGCAGTACTTC
TRBJ2-5 . . TRBV11-2 CASSLHQGPSEQYF TGTGCCAGCAGCTTACATCAGGGGCCTTCGGAGCAGTACTTC
TRBJ1-3 . TRBD1 TRBV7-9 CASSSPGGTGNTIYF TGTGCCAGCAGCTCTCCAGGGGGAACGGGAAACACCATATATTTT
TRBJ2-7 . . TRBV6-6 CASSYSGGTYEQYF TGTGCCAGCAGTTACAGCGGCGGAACCTACGAGCAGTACTTC
TRBJ2-3 . . TRBV27 CASSSLGTDTQYF TGTGCCAGCAGTTCGCTCGGCACAGATACGCAGTATTTT
TRBJ2-7 . . TRBV7-2 CASSSPLEREWDEQYF TGTGCCAGCAGCTCCCCCCTGGAACGAGAGTGGGACGAGCAGTACTTC